This is a list of T cell receptor beta chains from one sample in a study of prognosis after radiotherapy for stage I lung cancer. TCRdb re-called the multiplex PCR reads with MiXCR, one entry per CDR3 protein. The sample contains about 13,000 distinct CDR3 sequences, 25% to 35% of which appear only once. The source was PBMCs, collected before or after stereotactic body radiation therapy (not recorded which). The receptors originated from a donor aged 50 or older with non-small cell lung cancer. The CDR3 runs from the conserved cysteine through the conserved F or W. Each record gives: CDR3 DNA, CDR3 protein, clone size, J gene, D gene, V gene. D genes are given only for firm matches. A clone size is listed for some rows: how often the clone was seen (once, few, many), or a class if it is expanded.

CDR3nt: TGCGCCAGCAGCTTGTCTCTAGCAGGGAACAATGAGCAGTTCTTC
CDR3aa: CASSLSLAGNNEQFF
abundance: -
j_gene: TRBJ2-1
d_gene: -
v_gene: TRBV5-1

CDR3nt: TGTGCCAGCAGCCTACGGGAAGCTGAAGCTTTCTTT
CDR3aa: CASSLREAEAFF
abundance: many
j_gene: TRBJ1-1
d_gene: -
v_gene: TRBV7-9

CDR3nt: TGTGCCACCAGTGATCCTACAGGGGGCTCCTACAATGAGCAGTTCTTC
CDR3aa: CATSDPTGGSYNEQFF
abundance: medium-sized
j_gene: TRBJ2-1
d_gene: TRBD1
v_gene: TRBV24-1

CDR3nt: TGTGCCAGCAGTTCCCTTGCTCGAACAGATACGCAGTATTTT
CDR3aa: CASSSLARTDTQYF
abundance: -
j_gene: TRBJ2-3
d_gene: -
v_gene: TRBV27

CDR3nt: TGTGCCACCAAGTCCCCTGGAAACACCATATATTTT
CDR3aa: CATKSPGNTIYF
abundance: many
j_gene: TRBJ1-3
d_gene: -
v_gene: TRBV6-1

CDR3nt: TGTGCCAGCAGTCCCGGGACAGGGAACGAGCAGTACTTC
CDR3aa: CASSPGTGNEQYF
abundance: -
j_gene: TRBJ2-7
d_gene: TRBD1
v_gene: TRBV6-1

CDR3nt: TGTGCCAGCAGCCAGGTGAAAGCGGGGAGTATGTACTTC
CDR3aa: CASSQVKAGSMYF
abundance: many
j_gene: TRBJ2-7
d_gene: TRBD2
v_gene: TRBV3-1

CDR3nt: TGTGCCAGCAGCAAGACAGGGAGTGATGAAAAACTGTTTTTT
CDR3aa: CASSKTGSDEKLFF
abundance: many
j_gene: TRBJ1-4
d_gene: TRBD1
v_gene: TRBV5-6

CDR3nt: TGCGCCAGCAGCCAAGGGACTAGCGGGAGTTTTTACAATGAGCAGTTCTTC
CDR3aa: CASSQGTSGSFYNEQFF
abundance: -
j_gene: TRBJ2-1
d_gene: TRBD2
v_gene: TRBV5-1

CDR3nt: TGTGCCAGCAGCCCAATCCACATGGATATCTATGGCTACACCTTC
CDR3aa: CASSPIHMDIYGYTF
abundance: once
j_gene: TRBJ1-2
d_gene: -
v_gene: TRBV11-2

CDR3nt: TGTGCCAGCAGGGGACTAGCGGCCCACTACAATGAGCAGTTCTTC
CDR3aa: CASRGLAAHYNEQFF
abundance: many
j_gene: TRBJ2-1
d_gene: TRBD2
v_gene: TRBV2

CDR3nt: TGCGCCAGCAGGCCCACTGGCCGAGGGCCCTTGGAGCAGTACTTC
CDR3aa: CASRPTGRGPLEQYF
abundance: -
j_gene: TRBJ2-7
d_gene: -
v_gene: TRBV5-1

CDR3nt: TGTAGCGGGGCGGGAGGGCGGGCAGATACGCAGTATTTT
CDR3aa: CSGAGGRADTQYF
abundance: many
j_gene: TRBJ2-3
d_gene: TRBD2
v_gene: TRBV7-8

CDR3nt: TGTGCCAGCAGGGGAGGACTAGCGGGAGTAAAGGATACGCAGTATTTT
CDR3aa: CASRGGLAGVKDTQYF
abundance: many
j_gene: TRBJ2-3
d_gene: TRBD2
v_gene: TRBV28

CDR3nt: TGTGCCAGCAGCTTGTTGTCTGACCCCAAGCAGTTCTTC
CDR3aa: CASSLLSDPKQFF
abundance: -
j_gene: TRBJ2-1
d_gene: -
v_gene: TRBV5-8